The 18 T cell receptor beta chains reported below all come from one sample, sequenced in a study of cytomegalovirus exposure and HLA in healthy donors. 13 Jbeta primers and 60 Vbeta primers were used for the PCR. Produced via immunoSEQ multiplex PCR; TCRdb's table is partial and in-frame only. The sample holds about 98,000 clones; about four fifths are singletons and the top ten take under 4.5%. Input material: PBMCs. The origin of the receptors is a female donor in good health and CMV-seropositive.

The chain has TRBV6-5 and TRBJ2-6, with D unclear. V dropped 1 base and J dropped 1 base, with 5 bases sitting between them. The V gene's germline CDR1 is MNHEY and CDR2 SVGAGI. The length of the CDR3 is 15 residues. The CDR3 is CASSYFISGANVLTF. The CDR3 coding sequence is TGTGCCAGCAGTTACTTTATATCTGGGGCCAACGTCCTGACTTTC.

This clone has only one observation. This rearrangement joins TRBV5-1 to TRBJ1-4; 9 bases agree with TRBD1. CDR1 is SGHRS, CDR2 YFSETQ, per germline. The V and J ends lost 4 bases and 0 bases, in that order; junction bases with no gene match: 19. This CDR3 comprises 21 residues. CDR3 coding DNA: TGCGCCAGCAGCCCACGGCCCTTTACCGGGACAGGGATCCCAACTAATGAAAAACTGTTTTTT. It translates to CASSPRPFTGTGIPTNEKLFF.

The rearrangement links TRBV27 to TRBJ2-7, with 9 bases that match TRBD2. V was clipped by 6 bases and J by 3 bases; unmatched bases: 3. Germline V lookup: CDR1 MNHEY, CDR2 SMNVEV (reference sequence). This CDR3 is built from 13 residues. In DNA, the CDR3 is TGTGCCAGCAGATCTAGCGGGATCTACGAGCAGTACTTC. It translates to CASRSSGIYEQYF.

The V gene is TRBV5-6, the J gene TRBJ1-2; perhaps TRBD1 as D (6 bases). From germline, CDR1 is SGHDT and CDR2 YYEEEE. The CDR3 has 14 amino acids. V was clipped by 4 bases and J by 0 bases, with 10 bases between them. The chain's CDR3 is CASSTTGANYGYTF. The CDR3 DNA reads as TGTGCCAGCAGCACGACAGGAGCTAACTATGGCTACACCTTC.

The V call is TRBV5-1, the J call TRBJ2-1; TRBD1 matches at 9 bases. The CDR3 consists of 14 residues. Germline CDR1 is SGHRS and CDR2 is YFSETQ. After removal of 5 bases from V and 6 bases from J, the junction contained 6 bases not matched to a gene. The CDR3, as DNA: TGCGCCAGCAGACCGGGACAGGGTCTCAATGAGCAGTTCTTC. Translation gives CASRPGQGLNEQFF.

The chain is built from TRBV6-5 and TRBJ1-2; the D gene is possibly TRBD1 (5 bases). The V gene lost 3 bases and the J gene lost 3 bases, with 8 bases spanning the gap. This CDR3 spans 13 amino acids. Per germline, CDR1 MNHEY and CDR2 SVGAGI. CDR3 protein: CASSYIGDYGYTF. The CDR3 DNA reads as TGTGCCAGCAGTTATATAGGGGACTATGGCTACACCTTC.

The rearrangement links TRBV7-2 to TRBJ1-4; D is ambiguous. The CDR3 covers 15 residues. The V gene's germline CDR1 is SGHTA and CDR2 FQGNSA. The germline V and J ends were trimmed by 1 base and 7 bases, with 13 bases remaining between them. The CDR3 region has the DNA TGTGCCAGCAGCTTAGAGGCGCAGGAGGTTGAAAAACTGTTTTTT. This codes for CASSLEAQEVEKLFF.

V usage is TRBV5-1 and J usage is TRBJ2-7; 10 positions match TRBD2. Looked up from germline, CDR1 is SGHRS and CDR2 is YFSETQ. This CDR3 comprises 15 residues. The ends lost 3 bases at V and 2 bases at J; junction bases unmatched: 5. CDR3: CASSWQRGGPYEQYF. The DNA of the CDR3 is TGCGCCAGCAGCTGGCAGCGGGGGGGCCCCTACGAGCAGTACTTC.

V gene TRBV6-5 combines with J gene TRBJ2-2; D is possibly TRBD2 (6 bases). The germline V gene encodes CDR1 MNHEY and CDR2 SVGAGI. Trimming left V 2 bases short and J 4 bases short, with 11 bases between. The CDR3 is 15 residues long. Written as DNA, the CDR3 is TGTGCCAGCAGTTACGACCAGGGAGGCACCGGGGAGCTGTTTTTT. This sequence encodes CASSYDQGGTGELFF.

Here the CDR3 reads CAWSEDRDQGYTF. CDR3 coding DNA: TGTGCCTGGAGTGAGGACAGGGACCAGGGCTACACCTTC. This chain connects TRBV30 to TRBJ1-2; TRBD1 aligns across 8 bases. The length of the CDR3 is 13 residues. Germline trimming cut 1 base from V and 8 bases from J; bases unmatched to any gene: 6. CDR1 is GTSNPN, CDR2 SVGIG, per germline (reference sequence).

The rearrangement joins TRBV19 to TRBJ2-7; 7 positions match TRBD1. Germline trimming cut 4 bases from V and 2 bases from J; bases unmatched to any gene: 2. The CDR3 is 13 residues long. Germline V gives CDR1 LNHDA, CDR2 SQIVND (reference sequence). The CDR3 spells CASSKQGAYEQYF. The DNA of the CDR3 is TGTGCCAGTAGTAAGCAGGGGGCCTACGAGCAGTACTTC.

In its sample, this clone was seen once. In DNA, the CDR3 is TGTGCCAGTAGTGTCGGCAGGGGGCCAGGGACTGAAGCTTTCTTT. Translated: CASSVGRGPGTEAFF. The rearrangement links TRBV19 to TRBJ1-1; 8 bases map to TRBD1. V shed 5 bases, J shed 5 bases, and the junction held 10 bases outside the gene matches. The germline CDR1 and CDR2 sequences are LNHDA and SQIVND (reference sequence). The CDR3 runs to 15 residues.

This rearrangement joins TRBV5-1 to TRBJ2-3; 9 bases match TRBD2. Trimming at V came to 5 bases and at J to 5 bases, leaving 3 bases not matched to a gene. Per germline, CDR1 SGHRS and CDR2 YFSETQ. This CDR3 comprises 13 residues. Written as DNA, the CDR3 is TGCGCCAGCAGGGCGGGAGGGGTAGATACGCAGTATTTT. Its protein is CASRAGGVDTQYF.

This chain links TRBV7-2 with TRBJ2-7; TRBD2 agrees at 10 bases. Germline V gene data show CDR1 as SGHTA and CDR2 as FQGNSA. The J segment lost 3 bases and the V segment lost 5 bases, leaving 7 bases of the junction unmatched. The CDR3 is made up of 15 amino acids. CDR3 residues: CASSPQRGGVYEQYF. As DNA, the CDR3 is TGTGCCAGCAGCCCACAGCGGGGGGGCGTCTACGAGCAGTACTTC.

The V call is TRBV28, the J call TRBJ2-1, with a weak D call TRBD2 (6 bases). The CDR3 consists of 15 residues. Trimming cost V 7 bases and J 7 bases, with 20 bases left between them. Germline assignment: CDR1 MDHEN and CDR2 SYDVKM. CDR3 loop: CASTPARLATNEQFF. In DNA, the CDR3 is TGTGCCAGCACCCCAGCGAGGCTAGCGACTAATGAGCAGTTCTTC.

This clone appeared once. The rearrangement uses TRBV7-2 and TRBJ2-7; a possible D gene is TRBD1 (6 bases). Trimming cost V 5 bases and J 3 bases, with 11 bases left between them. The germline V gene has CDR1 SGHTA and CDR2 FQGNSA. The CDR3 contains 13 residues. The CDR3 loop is CASSLDRVYEQYF. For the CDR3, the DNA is TGTGCCAGCAGCCTGGACAGAGTCTACGAGCAGTACTTC.

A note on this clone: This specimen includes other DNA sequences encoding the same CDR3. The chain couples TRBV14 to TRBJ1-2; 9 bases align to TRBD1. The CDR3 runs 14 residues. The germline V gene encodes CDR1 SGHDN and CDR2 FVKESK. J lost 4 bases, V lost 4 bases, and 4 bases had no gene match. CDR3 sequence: CASSLGQGGYGYTF. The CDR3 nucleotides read TGTGCCAGCAGCCTGGGACAGGGAGGCTATGGCTACACCTTC. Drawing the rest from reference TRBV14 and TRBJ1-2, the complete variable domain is EAGVTQFPSHSVIEKGQTVTLRCDPISGHDNLYWYRRVMGKEIKFLLHFVKESKQDESGMPNNRFLAERTGGTYSTLKVQPAELEDSGVYFCASSLGQGGYGYTFGSGTRLTVV.

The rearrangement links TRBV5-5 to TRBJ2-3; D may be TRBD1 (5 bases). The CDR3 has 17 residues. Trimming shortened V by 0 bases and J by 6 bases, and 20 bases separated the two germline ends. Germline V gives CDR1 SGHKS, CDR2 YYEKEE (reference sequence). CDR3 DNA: TGTGCCAGCAGCTTGGCAGACAGCACGCATCCGCCTGATACGCAGTATTTT. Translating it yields CASSLADSTHPPDTQYF. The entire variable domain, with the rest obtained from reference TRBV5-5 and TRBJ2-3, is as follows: DAGVTQSPTHLIKTRGQQVTLRCSPISGHKSVSWYQQVLGQGPQFIFQYYEKEERGRGNFPDRFSARQFPNYSSELNVNALLLGDSALYLCASSLADSTHPPDTQYFGPGTRLTVL.